Listed below are T cell receptor beta chains from one sample, sequenced in a study of control samples from healthy donors and cancer patients. TCRdb's copy holds only in-frame clones and misses some; the assay was immunoSEQ multiplex PCR. The data contain 180,000 or so clones, 90% to 95% of them singletons. The specimen was blood. These receptors came from a woman in her sixties or seventies in good health. The CDR3 runs from the conserved cysteine through the conserved F or W. The D gene is left open where the match is weak. A row's size may be missing; if present it is once, few, many or a size class.

abundance: NA; j_gene: TRBJ1-2; v_gene: TRBV12-3/TRBV12-4; len: 12; d_gene: NA; CDR3aa: CASSPGNYGYTF; CDR3nt: TGTGCCAGCAGTCCAGGGAACTATGGCTACACCTTC
abundance: NA; j_gene: TRBJ2-2; v_gene: TRBV6-2/TRBV6-3; len: 16; d_gene: NA; CDR3aa: CASSYSPGHGTGELFF; CDR3nt: TGTGCCAGCAGTTACTCTCCGGGCCATGGGACCGGGGAGCTGTTTTTT
abundance: NA; j_gene: TRBJ1-5; v_gene: TRBV4-3; len: 13; d_gene: NA; CDR3aa: CASSQGINQPQHF; CDR3nt: TGCGCCAGCAGCCAAGGGATCAATCAGCCCCAGCATTTT
abundance: NA; j_gene: TRBJ1-4; v_gene: TRBV7-2; len: 14; d_gene: TRBD1; CDR3aa: CASRGDRSNEKLFF; CDR3nt: TGTGCCAGCAGGGGGGACAGAAGTAATGAAAAACTGTTTTTT
abundance: NA; j_gene: TRBJ1-5; v_gene: TRBV6-2/TRBV6-3; len: 14; d_gene: NA; CDR3aa: CASSYFGGGQPQHF; CDR3nt: TGTGCCAGCAGTTATTTCGGTGGGGGTCAGCCCCAGCATTTT
abundance: NA; j_gene: TRBJ1-6; v_gene: TRBV12-3/TRBV12-4; len: 12; d_gene: NA; CDR3aa: CASSFPNSPLHF; CDR3nt: TGTGCCAGCAGTTTCCCTAATTCACCCCTCCACTTT
abundance: NA; j_gene: TRBJ1-2; v_gene: TRBV5-1; len: 13; d_gene: NA; CDR3aa: CASSLEAHYGYTF; CDR3nt: TGCGCCAGCAGCTTAGAGGCTCACTATGGCTACACCTTC
abundance: NA; j_gene: TRBJ1-4; v_gene: TRBV6-6; len: 14; d_gene: TRBD1; CDR3aa: CASSWTGVNEKLFF; CDR3nt: TGTGCCAGCAGTTGGACAGGGGTTAATGAAAAACTGTTTTTT
abundance: once; j_gene: TRBJ2-5; v_gene: TRBV5-1; len: 14; d_gene: TRBD2; CDR3aa: CASSLDSGAQTQYF; CDR3nt: TGCGCCAGCAGCTTGGATAGCGGGGCACAGACCCAGTACTTC
abundance: NA; j_gene: TRBJ1-1; v_gene: TRBV3-1/TRBV3-2; len: 11; d_gene: NA; CDR3aa: CASSRGPEAFF; CDR3nt: TGTGCCAGCAGCCGAGGACCAGAAGCTTTCTTT
abundance: NA; j_gene: TRBJ2-3; v_gene: TRBV10-3; len: 15; d_gene: TRBD2; CDR3aa: CAIKDSGGAADTQYF; CDR3nt: TGTGCCATCAAAGACAGCGGGGGGGCCGCAGATACGCAGTATTTT
abundance: NA; j_gene: TRBJ1-3; v_gene: TRBV7-9; len: 15; d_gene: NA; CDR3aa: CASSLLGNSGNTIYF; CDR3nt: TGTGCCAGCAGCCTACTCGGGAACTCTGGAAACACCATATATTTT
abundance: NA; j_gene: TRBJ2-2; v_gene: TRBV6-5; len: 14; d_gene: TRBD2; CDR3aa: CASHVGGDTGELFF; CDR3nt: TGTGCCAGCCACGTGGGGGGGGACACCGGGGAGCTGTTTTTT
abundance: NA; j_gene: TRBJ1-5; v_gene: TRBV5-5; len: 14; d_gene: NA; CDR3aa: CASSLLQQDQPQHF; CDR3nt: TGTGCCAGCAGCTTGTTACAGCAAGATCAGCCCCAGCATTTT
abundance: once; j_gene: TRBJ2-5; v_gene: TRBV5-4; len: 16; d_gene: NA; CDR3aa: CASSLGGRGTKETQYF; CDR3nt: TGTGCCAGCAGCTTGGGGGGGCGGGGGACCAAAGAGACCCAGTACTTC
abundance: NA; j_gene: TRBJ1-5; v_gene: TRBV19; len: 13; d_gene: NA; CDR3aa: CASNTGSNQPQHF; CDR3nt: TGTGCCTCGAATACGGGTAGCAATCAGCCCCAGCATTTT
abundance: NA; j_gene: TRBJ1-1; v_gene: TRBV4-2; len: 16; d_gene: TRBD1; CDR3aa: CASSLGTGGLSTEAFF; CDR3nt: TGTGCCAGCAGCCTGGGGACAGGGGGGTTGAGCACTGAAGCTTTCTTT
abundance: NA; j_gene: TRBJ1-2; v_gene: TRBV7-2; len: 13; d_gene: NA; CDR3aa: CASNAGEWHGYTF; CDR3nt: TGTGCCAGCAACGCAGGGGAATGGCATGGCTACACCTTC
abundance: NA; j_gene: TRBJ2-1; v_gene: TRBV2; len: 16; d_gene: TRBD1; CDR3aa: CASSEAGQGAVDEQFF; CDR3nt: TGTGCCAGCAGTGAAGCCGGGCAGGGGGCTGTCGATGAGCAGTTCTTC
abundance: NA; j_gene: TRBJ1-1; v_gene: TRBV7-3; len: 13; d_gene: NA; CDR3aa: CASGLQGNTEAFF; CDR3nt: TGTGCCAGCGGTTTACAAGGCAACACTGAAGCTTTCTTT
abundance: NA; j_gene: TRBJ1-2; v_gene: TRBV28; len: 14; d_gene: TRBD1; CDR3aa: CASKAPTGGYGYTF; CDR3nt: TGTGCCAGCAAGGCCCCGACAGGGGGCTATGGCTACACCTTC
abundance: NA; j_gene: TRBJ1-2; v_gene: TRBV15; len: 16; d_gene: NA; CDR3aa: CATSRDAVETGKGYTF; CDR3nt: TGTGCCACCAGCAGAGACGCAGTTGAGACTGGAAAGGGCTACACCTTC
abundance: NA; j_gene: TRBJ1-2; v_gene: TRBV5-6; len: 13; d_gene: NA; CDR3aa: CASSLQGNYGYTF; CDR3nt: TGTGCCAGCAGCTTGCAGGGGAACTATGGCTACACCTTC
abundance: NA; j_gene: TRBJ1-1; v_gene: TRBV19; len: 11; d_gene: NA; CDR3aa: CASSSELEAFF; CDR3nt: TGTGCCAGTAGTTCAGAGCTTGAAGCTTTCTTT
abundance: NA; j_gene: TRBJ2-1; v_gene: TRBV7-2; len: 17; d_gene: TRBD2; CDR3aa: CASSIRLAGVRSDEQFF; CDR3nt: TGTGCCAGCAGCATCAGACTAGCGGGCGTTCGGAGCGATGAGCAGTTCTTC
abundance: many; j_gene: TRBJ2-1; v_gene: TRBV5-6; len: 13; d_gene: NA; CDR3aa: CASSLIRAHEQFF; CDR3nt: TGTGCCAGCAGCTTGATCAGGGCCCATGAGCAGTTCTTC
abundance: NA; j_gene: TRBJ1-2; v_gene: TRBV14; len: 15; d_gene: NA; CDR3aa: CASSPRELVWDGYTF; CDR3nt: TGTGCCAGCAGCCCCCGGGAGCTTGTCTGGGATGGCTACACCTTC
abundance: NA; j_gene: TRBJ1-4; v_gene: TRBV27; len: 15; d_gene: NA; CDR3aa: CASRSRGLVNEKLFF; CDR3nt: TGTGCCAGCAGATCCCGCGGGTTGGTTAATGAAAAACTGTTTTTT
abundance: NA; j_gene: TRBJ2-5; v_gene: TRBV9; len: 15; d_gene: NA; CDR3aa: CASSVDEGWGETQYF; CDR3nt: TGTGCCAGCAGCGTAGATGAAGGGTGGGGGGAGACCCAGTACTTC
abundance: NA; j_gene: TRBJ2-4; v_gene: TRBV3-1/TRBV3-2; len: 14; d_gene: NA; CDR3aa: CASSQMRDTSSLYF; CDR3nt: TGTGCCAGCAGCCAAATGAGGGACACCTCATCTCTTTACTTC
abundance: once; j_gene: TRBJ1-6; v_gene: TRBV19; len: 12; d_gene: NA; CDR3aa: CASSRQNSPLHF; CDR3nt: TGTGCCAGTAGTAGACAGAATTCACCCCTCCACTTT
abundance: NA; j_gene: TRBJ1-5; v_gene: TRBV9; len: 14; d_gene: NA; CDR3aa: CASSPSYRNQPQHF; CDR3nt: TGTGCCAGCAGCCCGTCTTACAGGAATCAGCCCCAGCATTTT
abundance: once; j_gene: TRBJ1-1; v_gene: TRBV3-1/TRBV3-2; len: 13; d_gene: NA; CDR3aa: CASSQERQDEAFF; CDR3nt: TGTGCCAGCAGCCAAGAGCGACAGGATGAAGCTTTCTTT
abundance: NA; j_gene: TRBJ1-3; v_gene: TRBV23-1; len: 15; d_gene: NA; CDR3aa: CASAPGHFSGNTIYF; CDR3nt: TGCGCCAGCGCCCCGGGACATTTCTCTGGAAACACCATATATTTT
abundance: NA; j_gene: TRBJ2-7; v_gene: TRBV4-3; len: 15; d_gene: TRBD2; CDR3aa: CASSQEGGVLGEQYF; CDR3nt: TGCGCCAGCAGCCAAGAGGGGGGGGTCCTTGGAGAGCAGTACTTC
abundance: NA; j_gene: TRBJ1-5; v_gene: TRBV6-2/TRBV6-3; len: 16; d_gene: NA; CDR3aa: CASSYGRGESYQPQHF; CDR3nt: TGTGCCAGCAGTTACGGGAGAGGGGAGTCGTATCAGCCCCAGCATTTT
abundance: NA; j_gene: TRBJ2-7; v_gene: TRBV18; len: 16; d_gene: NA; CDR3aa: CASSPPVGGGTYEQYF; CDR3nt: TGTGCCAGCTCACCACCGGTCGGAGGGGGAACCTACGAGCAGTACTTC
abundance: NA; j_gene: TRBJ1-2; v_gene: TRBV12-3/TRBV12-4; len: 12; d_gene: NA; CDR3aa: CASSLGFDGYTF; CDR3nt: TGTGCCAGCAGTTTGGGGTTTGATGGCTACACCTTC
abundance: NA; j_gene: TRBJ2-1; v_gene: TRBV3-1/TRBV3-2; len: 13; d_gene: TRBD1; CDR3aa: CASSHHRGNEQFF; CDR3nt: TGTGCCAGCAGCCACCACAGGGGCAATGAGCAGTTCTTC